These T cell receptor beta chains were read from a single sample in a study of a mutant IDH1 vaccine in newly diagnosed glioma. Their target antigens are unknown. The table came from immunoSEQ multiplex PCR; TCRdb's copy has only in-frame clones and leaves some out. The sample includes about 55,000 clones, 70% to 85% of them seen just once. The source was PBMCs, collected from a glioma patient whose treatment included an IDH1 peptide vaccine. These receptors came from a middle-aged woman with glioma. Some clones in this sample may be carry-over from other donors' samples. Each CDR3 is given with its conserved first and last residue. Fields, in order: J gene, D gene, clone size, V gene, CDR3 protein, CDR3 DNA. A D gene is named only where the DNA matches it firmly. Clone size is not always given. Where it is, it says once, few, many or a class for expanded clones.

TRBJ2-7 | TRBD1 | once | TRBV7-2 | CASSRDPGQYEQYF | TGTGCCAGCAGCCGTGACCCGGGACAGTACGAGCAGTACTTC
TRBJ2-5 | - | - | TRBV2 | CAREGGPGETQYF | TGTGCCAGAGAGGGGGGGCCTGGAGAGACCCAGTACTTC
TRBJ2-7 | TRBD2 | few | TRBV27 | CASRIQAGGLIEQYF | TGTGCCAGCAGGATACAAGCGGGGGGGCTAATCGAGCAGTACTTC
TRBJ1-5 | - | - | TRBV4-1 | CASSQEDYSNQPQHF | TGCGCCAGCAGCCAAGAAGATTATAGCAATCAGCCCCAGCATTTT
TRBJ2-5 | TRBD1 | - | TRBV5-4 | CASSGPWTGGETQYF | TGTGCCAGCAGCGGTCCTTGGACAGGTGGGGAGACCCAGTACTTC
TRBJ2-2 | TRBD1 | - | TRBV5-1 | CASSRDRATTGELFF | TGCGCCAGCAGCAGGGACAGGGCTACTACCGGGGAGCTGTTTTTT
TRBJ2-7 | - | few | TRBV7-9 | CASSRLGGYEQYF | TGTGCCAGCAGCCGCCTGGGCGGCTACGAGCAGTACTTC
TRBJ1-4 | TRBD1 | - | TRBV5-4 | CASSSGTVIEKLFF | TGTGCCAGCAGCTCCGGGACAGTAATCGAAAAACTGTTTTTT
TRBJ1-1 | TRBD1 | - | TRBV4-1 | CASSQADGAGQGTMNTEAFF | TGCGCCAGCAGCCAAGCTGACGGGGCGGGACAGGGGACCATGAACACTGAAGCTTTCTTT
TRBJ1-6 | TRBD1 | - | TRBV15 | CATSSQTGGYSPLHF | TGTGCCACCAGCAGCCAGACAGGGGGTTATTCACCCCTCCACTTT
TRBJ1-1 | - | - | TRBV30 | CAWILGGTEAFF | TGTGCCTGGATATTGGGGGGGACTGAAGCTTTCTTT
TRBJ1-2 | - | - | TRBV27 | CASSPLGGAKNGYTF | TGTGCCAGCAGTCCCCTGGGCGGGGCGAAGAATGGCTACACCTTC
TRBJ1-1 | - | - | TRBV5-6 | CASSFSRGEAFF | TGTGCCAGCAGCTTCAGCCGGGGTGAAGCTTTCTTT
TRBJ2-7 | - | - | TRBV29-1 | CSVRLTVGRAEQYF | TGCAGCGTTCGCCTAACCGTCGGACGTGCCGAGCAGTACTTC
TRBJ2-2 | - | once | TRBV9 | CASGALLNTGELFF | TGTGCCAGCGGCGCCCTTTTGAACACCGGGGAGCTGTTTTTT
TRBJ2-1 | TRBD1 | - | TRBV30 | CAQYRQGMWNEQFF | TGTGCCCAATACCGACAGGGTATGTGGAATGAGCAGTTCTTC
TRBJ2-2 | TRBD1 | - | TRBV2 | CASNLRQGENTGELFF | TGTGCCAGCAACCTCCGACAGGGGGAGAACACCGGGGAGCTGTTTTTT
TRBJ1-1 | - | - | TRBV13 | CASSTGTAARAGTEAFF | TGTGCCAGCAGCACTGGGACGGCCGCCCGGGCGGGCACTGAAGCTTTCTTT
TRBJ2-5 | - | - | TRBV9 | CASSGGLTETQYF | TGTGCCAGCAGCGGTGGACTAACGGAGACCCAGTACTTC
TRBJ1-1 | - | - | TRBV7-9 | CASSFGDTEAFF | TGTGCCAGCAGCTTCGGGGACACTGAAGCTTTCTTT
TRBJ1-5 | TRBD1 | - | TRBV10-3 | CAISTGQGQQPQHF | TGTGCCATCAGTACAGGACAGGGCCAACAGCCCCAGCATTTT
TRBJ2-7 | TRBD1 | - | TRBV2 | CASSGQGDSYEQYF | TGTGCCAGCAGTGGGCAGGGGGATTCCTACGAGCAGTACTTC
TRBJ2-1 | - | - | TRBV4-3 | CASSQGEGGKSYNEQFF | TGCGCCAGCAGCCAAGGCGAAGGGGGTAAATCCTACAATGAGCAGTTCTTC
TRBJ1-4 | - | once | TRBV9 | CASTRFGNSNEKLFF | TGTGCCAGCACCCGATTCGGGAATTCTAATGAAAAACTGTTTTTT
TRBJ1-1 | - | few | TRBV6-5 | CASSYSMGGGTEAFF | TGTGCCAGCAGTTACTCGATGGGGGGAGGGACTGAAGCTTTCTTT
TRBJ2-1 | - | - | TRBV6-1 | CASSEALANRDNEQFF | TGTGCCAGCAGTGAAGCTCTGGCAAACCGGGACAATGAGCAGTTCTTC
TRBJ2-7 | TRBD1 | once | TRBV10-1 | CASSGRDRGDEQYF | TGCGCCAGCAGTGGCCGGGACAGGGGCGACGAGCAGTACTTC
TRBJ1-1 | TRBD1 | - | TRBV18 | CASSPRQGEVGTEAFF | TGTGCCAGCTCACCACGACAGGGGGAGGTTGGCACTGAAGCTTTCTTT
TRBJ2-7 | - | - | TRBV2 | CASGPKQYF | TGTGCCAGCGGCCCGAAGCAGTACTTC
TRBJ1-1 | TRBD1 | - | TRBV19 | CASSISAGGEAFF | TGTGCCAGTAGTATATCGGCAGGGGGTGAAGCTTTCTTT
TRBJ2-1 | TRBD1 | - | TRBV10-3 | CAIRVSTGGGNEQFF | TGTGCCATCAGGGTCTCGACAGGGGGAGGCAATGAGCAGTTCTTC
TRBJ1-1 | - | few | TRBV7-9 | CASSSEGSNTEAFF | TGTGCCAGCAGCAGCGAGGGCTCGAACACTGAAGCTTTCTTT